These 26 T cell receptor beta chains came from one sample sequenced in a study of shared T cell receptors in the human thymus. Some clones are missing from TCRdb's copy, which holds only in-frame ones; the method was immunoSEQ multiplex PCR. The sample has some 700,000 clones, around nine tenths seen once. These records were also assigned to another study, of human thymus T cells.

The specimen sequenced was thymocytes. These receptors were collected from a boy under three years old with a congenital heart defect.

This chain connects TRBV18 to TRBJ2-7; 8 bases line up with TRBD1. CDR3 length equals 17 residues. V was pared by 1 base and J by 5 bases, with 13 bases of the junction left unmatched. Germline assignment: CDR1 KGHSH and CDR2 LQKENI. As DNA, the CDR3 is TGTGCCAGCTCACCACTTGAACCCGGGACAGGAGGCCACGAGCAGTACTTC. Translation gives CASSPLEPGTGGHEQYF. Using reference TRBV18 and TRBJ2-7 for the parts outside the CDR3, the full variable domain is NAGVMQNPRHLVRRRGQEARLRCSPMKGHSHVYWYRQLPEEGLKFMVYLQKENIIDESGMPKERFSAEFPKEGPSILRIQQVVRGDSAAYFCASSPLEPGTGGHEQYFGPGTRLTVT.

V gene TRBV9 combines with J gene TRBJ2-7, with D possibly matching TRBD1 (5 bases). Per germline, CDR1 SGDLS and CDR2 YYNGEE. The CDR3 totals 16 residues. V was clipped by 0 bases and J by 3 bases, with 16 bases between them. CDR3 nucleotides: TGTGCCAGCAGCGTAGGTCGGCAGGGCTCGTACTACGAGCAGTACTTC. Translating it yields CASSVGRQGSYYEQYF.

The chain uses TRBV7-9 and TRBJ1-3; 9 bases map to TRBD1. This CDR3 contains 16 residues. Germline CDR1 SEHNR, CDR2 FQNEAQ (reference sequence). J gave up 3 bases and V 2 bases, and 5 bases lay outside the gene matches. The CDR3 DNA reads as TGTGCCAGCAGCTTACCGGACAGGGGTTATGGAAACACCATATATTTT. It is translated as CASSLPDRGYGNTIYF.

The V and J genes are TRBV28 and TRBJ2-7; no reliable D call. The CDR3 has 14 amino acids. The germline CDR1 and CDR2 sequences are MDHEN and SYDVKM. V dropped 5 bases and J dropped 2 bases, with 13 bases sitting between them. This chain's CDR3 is CASSPDFFPYEQYF. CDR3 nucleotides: TGTGCCAGCAGTCCAGACTTCTTCCCCTACGAGCAGTACTTC.

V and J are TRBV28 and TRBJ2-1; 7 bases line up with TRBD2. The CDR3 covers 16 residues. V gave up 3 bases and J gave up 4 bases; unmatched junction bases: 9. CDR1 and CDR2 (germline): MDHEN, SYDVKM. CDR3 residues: CASSFPGLEPYNEQFF. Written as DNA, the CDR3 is TGTGCCAGCAGTTTCCCTGGACTAGAACCGTACAATGAGCAGTTCTTC.

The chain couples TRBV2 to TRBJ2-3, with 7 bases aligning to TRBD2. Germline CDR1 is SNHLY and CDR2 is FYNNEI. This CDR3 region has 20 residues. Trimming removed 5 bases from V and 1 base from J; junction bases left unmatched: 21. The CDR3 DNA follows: TGTGCCAGCAGTCCTGAAGCGCCGTTGTGGGGCGGGAGCCGCACAGATACGCAGTATTTT. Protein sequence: CASSPEAPLWGGSRTDTQYF.

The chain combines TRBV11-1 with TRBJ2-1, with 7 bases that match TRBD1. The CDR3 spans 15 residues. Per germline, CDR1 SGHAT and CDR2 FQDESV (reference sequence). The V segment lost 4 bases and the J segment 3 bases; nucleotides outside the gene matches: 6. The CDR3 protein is CASSYTGTVYNEQFF. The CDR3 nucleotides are TGTGCCAGCAGCTACACCGGGACAGTCTACAATGAGCAGTTCTTC.

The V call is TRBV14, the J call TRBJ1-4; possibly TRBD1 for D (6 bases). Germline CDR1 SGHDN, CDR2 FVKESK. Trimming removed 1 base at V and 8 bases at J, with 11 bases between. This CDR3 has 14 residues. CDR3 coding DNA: TGTGCCAGCAGCCAAGGTCAGGGGCACGAAAAACTGTTTTTT. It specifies CASSQGQGHEKLFF.

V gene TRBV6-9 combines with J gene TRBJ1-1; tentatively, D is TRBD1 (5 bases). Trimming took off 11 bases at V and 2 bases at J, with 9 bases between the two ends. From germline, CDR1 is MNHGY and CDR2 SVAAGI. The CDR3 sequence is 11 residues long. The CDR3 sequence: CARGDNTEAFF. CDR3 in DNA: TGTGCCCGGGGGGATAACACTGAAGCTTTCTTT.

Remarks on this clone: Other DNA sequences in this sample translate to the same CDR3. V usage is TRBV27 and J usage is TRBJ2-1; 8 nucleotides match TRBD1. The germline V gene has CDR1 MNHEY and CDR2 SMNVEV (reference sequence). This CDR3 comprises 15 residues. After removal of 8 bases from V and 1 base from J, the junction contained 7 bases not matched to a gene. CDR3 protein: CASSPGQGSYNEQFF. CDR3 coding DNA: TGTGCCAGCTCCCCCGGACAGGGATCCTACAATGAGCAGTTCTTC.

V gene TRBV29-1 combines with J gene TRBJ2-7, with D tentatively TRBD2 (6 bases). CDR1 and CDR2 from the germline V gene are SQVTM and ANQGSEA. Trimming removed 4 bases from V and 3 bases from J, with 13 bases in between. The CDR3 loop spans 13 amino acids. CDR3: CSVALGRYYEQYF. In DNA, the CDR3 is TGCAGCGTTGCCCTCGGGAGATACTACGAGCAGTACTTC.

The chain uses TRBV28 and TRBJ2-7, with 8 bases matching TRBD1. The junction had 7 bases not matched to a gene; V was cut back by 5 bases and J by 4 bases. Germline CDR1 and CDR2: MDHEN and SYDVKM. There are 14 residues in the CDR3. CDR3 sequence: CASSPWTGFYEQYF. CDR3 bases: TGTGCCAGCAGTCCCTGGACAGGGTTTTACGAGCAGTACTTC.

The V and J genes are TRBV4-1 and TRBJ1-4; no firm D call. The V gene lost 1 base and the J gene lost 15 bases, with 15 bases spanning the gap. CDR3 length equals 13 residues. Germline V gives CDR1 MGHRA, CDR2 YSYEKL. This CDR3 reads CASSQGAGKRVFF. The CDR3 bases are TGCGCCAGCAGCCAAGGCGCGGGGAAGAGGGTGTTTTTT.

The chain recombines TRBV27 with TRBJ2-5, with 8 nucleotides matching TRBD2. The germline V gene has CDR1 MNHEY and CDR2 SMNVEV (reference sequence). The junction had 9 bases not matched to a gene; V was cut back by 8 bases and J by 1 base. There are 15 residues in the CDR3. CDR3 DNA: TGTGCCAGCTCACCCTCACGGGAGGGCCAAGAGACCCAGTACTTC. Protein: CASSPSREGQETQYF.

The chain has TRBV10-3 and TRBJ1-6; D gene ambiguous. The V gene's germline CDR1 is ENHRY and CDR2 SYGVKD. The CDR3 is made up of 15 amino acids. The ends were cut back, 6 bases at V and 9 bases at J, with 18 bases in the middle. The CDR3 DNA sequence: TGTGCCATCAGCCCCTCGGAGGGATCGGCTTCACCCCTCCACTTT. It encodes CAISPSEGSASPLHF.

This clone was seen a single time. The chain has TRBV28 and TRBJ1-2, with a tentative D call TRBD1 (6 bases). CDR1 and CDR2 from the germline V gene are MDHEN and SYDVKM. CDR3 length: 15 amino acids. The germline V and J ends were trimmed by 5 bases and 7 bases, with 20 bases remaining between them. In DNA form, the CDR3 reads TGTGCCAGCAGTCACCGGACAGAGGCTCGTTGTGGCTACACCTTC. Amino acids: CASSHRTEARCGYTF.

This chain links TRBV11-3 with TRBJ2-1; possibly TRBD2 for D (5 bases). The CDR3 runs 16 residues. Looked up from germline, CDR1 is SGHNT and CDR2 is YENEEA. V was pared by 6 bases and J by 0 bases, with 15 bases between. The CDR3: CASSKEGRGSYNEQFF. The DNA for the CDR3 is TGTGCCAGCAGTAAAGAGGGCCGGGGCTCCTACAATGAGCAGTTCTTC.

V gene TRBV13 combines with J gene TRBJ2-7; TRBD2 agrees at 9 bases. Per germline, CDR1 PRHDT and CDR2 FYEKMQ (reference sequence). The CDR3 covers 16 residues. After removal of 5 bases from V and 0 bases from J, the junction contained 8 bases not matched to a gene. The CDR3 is CASSPLTSGASYEQYF. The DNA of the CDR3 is TGTGCCAGCAGCCCCTTGACTAGCGGAGCCTCCTACGAGCAGTACTTC.

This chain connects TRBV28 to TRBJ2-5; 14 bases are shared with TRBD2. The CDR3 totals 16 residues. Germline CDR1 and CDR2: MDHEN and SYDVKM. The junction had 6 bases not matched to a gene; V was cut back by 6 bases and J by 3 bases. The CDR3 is CASSSGTSGRKETQYF. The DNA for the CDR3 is TGTGCCAGCAGCTCCGGGACTAGCGGGAGAAAAGAGACCCAGTACTTC.

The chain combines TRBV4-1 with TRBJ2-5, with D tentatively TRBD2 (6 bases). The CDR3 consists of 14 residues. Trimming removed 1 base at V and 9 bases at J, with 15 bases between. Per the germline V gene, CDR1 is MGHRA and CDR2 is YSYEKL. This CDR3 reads CASSQGNGSEAQYF. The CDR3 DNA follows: TGCGCCAGCAGCCAAGGGAACGGGAGTGAGGCCCAGTACTTC.

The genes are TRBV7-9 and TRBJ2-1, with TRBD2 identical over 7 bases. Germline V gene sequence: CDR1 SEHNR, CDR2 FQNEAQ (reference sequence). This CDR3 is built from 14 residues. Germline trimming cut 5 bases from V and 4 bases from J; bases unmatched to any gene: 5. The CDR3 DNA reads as TGTGCCAGCAGCACCCGGGACTATTACAATGAGCAGTTCTTC. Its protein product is CASSTRDYYNEQFF.

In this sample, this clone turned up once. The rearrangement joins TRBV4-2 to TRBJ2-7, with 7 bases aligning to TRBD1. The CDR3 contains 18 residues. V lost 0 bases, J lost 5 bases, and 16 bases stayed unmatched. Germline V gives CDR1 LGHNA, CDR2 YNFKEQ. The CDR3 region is CASSQDVPPRQGRDEQYF. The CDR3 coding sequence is TGTGCCAGCAGCCAAGATGTTCCCCCGCGACAGGGCAGGGACGAGCAGTACTTC.

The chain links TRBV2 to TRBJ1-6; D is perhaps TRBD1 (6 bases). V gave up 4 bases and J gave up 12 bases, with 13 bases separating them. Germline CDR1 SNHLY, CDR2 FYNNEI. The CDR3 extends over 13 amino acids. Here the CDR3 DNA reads TGTGCCAGCAGTGTGGACAGCCTCCGACCCCTCCACTTT. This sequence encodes CASSVDSLRPLHF.

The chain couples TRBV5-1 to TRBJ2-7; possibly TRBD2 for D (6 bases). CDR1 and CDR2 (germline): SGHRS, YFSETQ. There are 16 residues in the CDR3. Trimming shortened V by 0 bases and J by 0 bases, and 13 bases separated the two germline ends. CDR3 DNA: TGCGCCAGCAGCTTGGGGGCTAGCGCCAACTCCTACGAGCAGTACTTC. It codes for CASSLGASANSYEQYF.

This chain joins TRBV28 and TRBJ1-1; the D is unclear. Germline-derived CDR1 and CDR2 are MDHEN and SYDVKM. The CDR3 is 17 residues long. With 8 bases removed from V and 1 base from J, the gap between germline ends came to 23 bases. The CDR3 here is CASVAGSGTLGNTEAFF. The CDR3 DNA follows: TGTGCCAGCGTGGCCGGCTCGGGTACACTGGGGAACACTGAAGCTTTCTTT.

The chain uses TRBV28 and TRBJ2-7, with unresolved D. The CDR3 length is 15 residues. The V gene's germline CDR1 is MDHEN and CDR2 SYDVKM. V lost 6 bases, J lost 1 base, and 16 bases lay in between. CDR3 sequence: CASRDGAPPSYEQYF. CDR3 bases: TGTGCCAGCAGGGATGGAGCCCCTCCTTCCTACGAGCAGTACTTC.